This TCR beta chain was sequenced for a study of T cells after yellow fever vaccination. The overall study: Preparation used SMART-Seq v4 Ultra Low Input for the low-cell-number fractions.

The germline CDR1 and CDR2 sequences are SGHTA and FQGNSA. V was cut by 5 bases and J by 5 bases, with 8 bases left in between. This CDR3 has 12 amino acids. This clonotype was observed at least ten times. TCRdb reprocessed the 5' RACE reads with MiXCR, giving one entry per CDR3 protein. The data contain a few hundred thousand distinct CDR3 sequences, approximately 3% of them singletons. The rearrangement uses TRBV7-2 and TRBJ2-3; D uncertain. This TCR derives from a man younger than 35 who received the YFV17D yellow fever vaccine. The sample was CD4+ T cells sorted from PBMCs, taken 10 days after the yellow fever booster vaccination. CDR3 loop: CASSPSIDTQYF. Written as DNA, the CDR3 is TGTGCCAGCAGCCCCTCGATAGATACGCAGTATTTT.